This T cell receptor (beta chain) was observed in a study of shared clonotypes between healthy human individuals (dated by TCRdb to the early 2020s). In terms of the full investigation: Three men and two women, aged 18 to 49 years, made up the cohort. Libraries were prepared and TCR repertoires were sequenced by different laboratories using diverse techniques, in order to increase sequencing depth and limit assay-specific biases. Per donor, three plates each were used for CD4 naive and CD4 memory, two for CD8 naive, and one for CD8 memory. Between about 0.85 and 9.5 billion PBMCs per donor were obtained by leukapheresis. To estimate repertoire size and how much clonotypes are shared between individuals, the study performed deep sequencing of blood TCR repertoires from a few healthy adults. The full study reports these points: Based on pairwise subsampling, the degree of clonotype sharing among donors was expected to be affected by sequencing depth. Rarefaction of sorted-subset datasets indicated incomplete sequencing despite the large sequencing depth. Sharing across four donors was observed for about 5% of naive CD4, less than 4% of naive CD8, roughly 2.3% of memory CD4, and about 0.4% of memory CD8 clonotypes. Larger estimated clonotype richness was generally found for naive subsets than for memory subsets. Sampling was restricted to blood, and TCR repertoires in tissues likely differ from the TCR repertoires found in blood. Higher generation probabilities were observed for clonotypes shared by all four sorted-subset donors than for non-shared clonotypes. Because the study included a small number of donors, the genetic and exposure-history diversity represented was limited.

Using the deep immunoSEQ assay, TCR CDR3 regions were amplified from genomic DNA by multiplex PCR. For each cell subset, the extracted genomic DNA was distributed evenly across all wells of several immunoSEQ 96-well plates, and each plate served as one replicate. Each replicate PCR for sorted subsets received about 200 ng genomic DNA, equal to roughly 33,000 T cell genomes. Purified libraries were quantified with a Qubit 3.0 fluorometer, sized on a Bioanalyzer 2100, and re-quantified with the KAPA Library Quantification kit. Every immunoSEQ 96-well plate was sequenced on a dedicated single-read 150-cycle Illumina NextSeq 550 flow cell. Regarding the original processing steps: Because the immunoSEQ output held only junctional sequences and lacked quality scores, the filtering could not match the filtering applied to full-length reads. To assign V/J genes and CDR3, sequences were annotated against IMGT germline references using PyIR, a Python wrapper for IgBLAST v1.9. Reads were filtered out if the reads had weak V/J assignments (E-value above 1e-6), no CDR3, stop codons, out-of-frame junctions, or ambiguous translated residues. A V3J clonotype was defined by an identical inferred V gene, J gene, and CDR3 amino acid sequence. Percentage overlap between repertoires was computed as shared unique clonotypes divided by the size of the smaller repertoire. Repertoire richness was assessed with RTK rarefaction, the Chao1 estimator, and Recon v2.1 estimates of unobserved clonotypes. Generation probabilities for all TCRbeta clonotypes obtained by the gDNA method from a handful of donors were computed using OLGA. TCRdb took this table from immuneACCESS and kept in-frame rearrangements with V and J called. Such tables lack part of the clones; where checked against another copy, unresolved V genes explain under half of the gap, and the rest is unexplained. For V, J and clone size, that table is used; D and trimming come from the DNA. For this sample the table gives roughly 300,000 clones, of which roughly 70% were detected only once. The ten largest clones take up about 10% of the sample.

Trimming removed 8 bases from V and 2 bases from J, leaving 22 bases between the germline ends. Based on the germline V gene, the CDR1 and CDR2 sequences are SGHVS and FNYEAQ. Spanning cysteine to phenylalanine, the CDR3 consists of 16 amino acids. Here the CDR3 DNA is all that survives: 48 bases in frame from base 1. Points on this clone: Its antigen remains unidentified. Base qualities were left out, and no much larger clone turns up one base away.

The donors were healthy, HIV-negative adults who had no recently reported acute infections or vaccinations. Every donor was a Caucasian adult residing in Nashville, Tennessee, USA. CD4+ T cells were enriched by magnetic negative selection, after which naive cells were positively selected on CD45RA and the negative fraction was taken as the memory subset. After blood collection by leukapheresis, PBMCs were isolated using Ficoll-Histopaque density gradient centrifugation and then cryopreserved in the vapor phase of liquid nitrogen. Purity and quantity of every magnetically sorted T cell population were checked by analytical flow cytometry. Genomic DNA was isolated from each sorted fraction and quantified by UV absorbance on a Nanodrop 2000c.

The receptor was derived from a man aged 25 to 40 in good health. The rearranged chain carries TRBV7-6 and TRBJ2-7; TRBD1 is perhaps the D gene, given 7 matching bases. Sequencing was carried out using memory CD4+ T cells sorted from blood. The cell subset or site label, as the study defines it: CD45RA-negative fraction. The encoded CDR3 is CASRPRGTEATYEQYF. The DNA sequence follows: TGTGCCAGCCGACCCCGGGGGACAGAAGCTACCTACGAGCAGTACTTC.